This is a list of T cell receptor beta chains from one sample in a study of T-cell memory formation after mild COVID-19. TCRdb redid the calling of the 5' RACE reads with MiXCR, one entry per CDR3 protein. The sample carries 150,000 to 200,000 distinct CDR3 sequences, 9.5% to 13% recorded once. Sample: PBMCs or a T cell subset sorted from them (not recorded which). All receptors derive from a man aged 18 to 35 who had mild COVID-19 (a few samples of this study predate the infection). Cell type and time point are not known. Both conserved end residues are part of each CDR3. The order of the fields is J gene, V gene, D gene, clone size, CDR3 DNA, CDR3 protein. A D gene is named only where the DNA matches it firmly. Clone size appears in some rows only: once, few, many, or a class for an expanded clone.

J gene: TRBJ1-1
V gene: TRBV9
D gene: .
clone size: .
CDR3 DNA: TGTGCCAGCAGCGTAGTCCGACGGGTGGAGGACACTGAAGCTTTCTTT
CDR3 protein: CASSVVRRVEDTEAFF

J gene: TRBJ1-1
V gene: TRBV29-1
D gene: TRBD1
clone size: few
CDR3 DNA: TGCAGCGTGGAGGGACAGCAGAACACTGAAGCTTTCTTT
CDR3 protein: CSVEGQQNTEAFF

J gene: TRBJ2-1
V gene: TRBV5-5
D gene: .
clone size: .
CDR3 DNA: TGTGCCAGCAGCCTTGGGACGTTCTCCTACAATGAGCAGTTCTTC
CDR3 protein: CASSLGTFSYNEQFF

J gene: TRBJ2-7
V gene: TRBV5-1
D gene: TRBD1
clone size: few
CDR3 DNA: TGCGCCAGCAGCTACAGACAGGGGACCTACGAGCAGTACTTC
CDR3 protein: CASSYRQGTYEQYF

J gene: TRBJ2-3
V gene: TRBV7-6
D gene: TRBD2
clone size: few
CDR3 DNA: TGTGCCAGCAGCTTTACCGGGACTAGCGGTTATACGCAGTATTTT
CDR3 protein: CASSFTGTSGYTQYF

J gene: TRBJ2-2
V gene: TRBV5-1
D gene: TRBD2
clone size: .
CDR3 DNA: TGCGCCAGCAGCATACTCGCCTCTAGCGGGGACGCCGGGGAGCTGTTTTTT
CDR3 protein: CASSILASSGDAGELFF

J gene: TRBJ2-1
V gene: TRBV4-2
D gene: .
clone size: few
CDR3 DNA: TGTGCCAGCAGCCAAGGAGGACTAACTTTAAATGAGCAGTTCTTC
CDR3 protein: CASSQGGLTLNEQFF

J gene: TRBJ1-2
V gene: TRBV7-8
D gene: .
clone size: .
CDR3 DNA: TGTGCCAGCAGCCGGGGTGAATACAGGGTCTACACCTTC
CDR3 protein: CASSRGEYRVYTF

J gene: TRBJ1-1
V gene: TRBV3-1
D gene: TRBD1
clone size: few
CDR3 DNA: TGTGCCAGCAGCCAAACAGGGGGTGATACTGAAGCTTTCTTT
CDR3 protein: CASSQTGGDTEAFF

J gene: TRBJ1-1
V gene: TRBV7-2
D gene: TRBD1
clone size: .
CDR3 DNA: TGTGCCAGCAGCCCACACCAGGGGGCGAGGACTGAAGCTTTCTTT
CDR3 protein: CASSPHQGARTEAFF

J gene: TRBJ2-5
V gene: TRBV7-2
D gene: .
clone size: few
CDR3 DNA: TGTGCCAGCAGCTCGCGGGGAGGAAGAACAGAGACCCAGTACTTC
CDR3 protein: CASSSRGGRTETQYF

J gene: TRBJ2-1
V gene: TRBV30
D gene: .
clone size: .
CDR3 DNA: TGTGCCTGGAGTGGGGCGGGGGCCCACAATGAGCAGTTCTTC
CDR3 protein: CAWSGAGAHNEQFF

J gene: TRBJ2-1
V gene: TRBV29-1
D gene: .
clone size: medium-sized
CDR3 DNA: TGCAGCGTTGATACAGTACAGCAGTTCTTC
CDR3 protein: CSVDTVQQFF

J gene: TRBJ2-1
V gene: TRBV7-9
D gene: .
clone size: .
CDR3 DNA: TGTGCCAGCAGCTTGGGGACTCTACGGAAGTTCTTC
CDR3 protein: CASSLGTLRKFF

J gene: TRBJ2-2
V gene: TRBV28
D gene: .
clone size: .
CDR3 DNA: TGTGCCGGGCGAGGGGCGATCACCGGGGAGCTGTTTTTT
CDR3 protein: CAGRGAITGELFF

J gene: TRBJ1-4
V gene: TRBV5-1
D gene: .
clone size: few
CDR3 DNA: TGCGCCAGCAGCTGGGGGGACACCTTTAATGAAAAACTGTTTTTT
CDR3 protein: CASSWGDTFNEKLFF